A single sample gave rise to the 27 T cell receptor beta chains below, sequenced in a study of blood T cell repertoires in COVID-19. Clones were read by immunoSEQ multiplex PCR, and TCRdb kept only the in-frame ones, dropping some. The sample comprises about 440,000 clones, 70% to 90% of which are singletons, and under 2% rests with the top ten. Sequenced input: PBMCs or T cells enriched from blood (not recorded which). The receptor set was obtained from a woman aged 18-29 years with acute COVID-19.

The chain is built from TRBV18 and TRBJ1-4; D not resolved. The germline V and J ends were trimmed by 3 bases and 0 bases, with 14 bases remaining between them. CDR3 length equals 17 residues. CDR1 is KGHSH, CDR2 LQKENI, per germline. The CDR3 protein is CASSPGSLLATNEKLFF. The CDR3 DNA is TGTGCCAGCTCACCCGGGAGCCTTCTTGCAACTAATGAAAAACTGTTTTTT.

The chain couples TRBV3-1 (or the pseudogene TRBV3-2) to TRBJ1-2; TRBD1 might be the D (5 bases). Looked up from germline, CDR1 is LGHDT and CDR2 is YNNKEL (reference sequence). CDR3 length: 14 amino acids. V lost 0 bases to trimming and J lost 7 bases, with 12 bases between them. The CDR3: CASSQDQGPGGYTF. In DNA, the CDR3 is TGTGCCAGCAGCCAAGATCAGGGCCCGGGTGGCTACACCTTC.

CDR3 loop: CASSPEYGTDNYTF. The CDR3 DNA reads as TGTGCCAGCAGCCCAGAGTACGGGACAGATAACTACACCTTC. The chain combines TRBV5-6 with TRBJ1-2, with 7 nucleotides matching TRBD1. J gave up 10 bases and V 4 bases, and 13 bases lay outside the gene matches. The germline V gene encodes CDR1 SGHDT and CDR2 YYEEEE. This CDR3 is built from 14 residues.

This chain joins TRBV4-1 and TRBJ2-7; 7 nucleotides line up with TRBD1. V lost 1 base and J lost 1; bases outside the gene matches: 1. Germline loops: CDR1 MGHRA, CDR2 YSYEKL. This CDR3 region has 14 residues. CDR3 sequence reads: CASSQGDRSYEQYF. DNA of the CDR3: TGCGCCAGCAGCCAAGGGGACAGATCCTACGAGCAGTACTTC.

This clone was observed once. This chain joins TRBV30 and TRBJ1-5; tentatively, D is TRBD1 (5 bases). Germline V gives CDR1 GTSNPN, CDR2 SVGIG (reference sequence). With 1 base removed from V and 7 bases from J, the gap between germline ends came to 11 bases. The CDR3 covers 13 residues. This CDR3 is CAWSAGIGQPQHF. In nucleotides, the CDR3 is TGTGCCTGGAGTGCAGGGATCGGGCAGCCCCAGCATTTT.

The V gene is TRBV19, the J gene TRBJ2-7, with TRBD1 identical over 8 bases. The V and J ends lost 8 bases and 7 bases, in that order; junction bases with no gene match: 10. CDR3 size: 13 residues. Germline V gene lookup returns CDR1 LNHDA and CDR2 SQIVND (reference sequence). CDR3 nucleotides: TGTGCCAGTCACGACAGGGGCGGCTGGGAGCAGTACTTC. This gives the protein CASHDRGGWEQYF. Drawing the rest from reference TRBV19 and TRBJ2-7, the complete variable domain is DGGITQSPKYLFRKEGQNVTLSCEQNLNHDAMYWYRQDPGQGLRLIYYSQIVNDFQKGDIAEGYSVSREKKESFPLTVTSAQKNPTAFYLCASHDRGGWEQYFGPGTRLTVT.

The chain links TRBV6-1 to TRBJ1-3, with 7 bases aligning to TRBD1. In germline, CDR1 is MNHNS, CDR2 SASEGT. The CDR3 extends over 19 amino acids. With V trimmed by 4 bases and J by 3 bases, 18 bases remained unmatched. The CDR3 sequence is CASSAISGQLSSDGNTIYF. CDR3 nucleotides: TGTGCCAGCAGTGCAATTTCGGGACAGTTAAGTTCGGATGGAAACACCATATATTTT.

This chain joins TRBV7-9 and TRBJ2-1, with TRBD2 identical over 14 bases. The CDR3 spans 15 residues. CDR1 is SEHNR, CDR2 FQNEAQ, per germline (reference sequence). Losses at the gene ends were 3 bases for V and 9 bases for J; bases not matched to a gene: 4. This CDR3 is CASSFLTSGRGEQFF. As DNA, the CDR3 is TGTGCCAGCAGCTTCCTGACTAGCGGGAGGGGTGAGCAGTTCTTC.

This chain joins TRBV28 and TRBJ1-4; 7 bases align to TRBD1. CDR3 length: 15 residues. V lost 3 bases to trimming and J lost 8 bases; unmatched junction nucleotides: 9. In germline, CDR1 is MDHEN, CDR2 SYDVKM. CDR3 residues: CASSFTQGVGEKLFF. CDR3 nucleotides: TGTGCCAGCAGTTTTACTCAGGGGGTAGGGGAAAAACTGTTTTTT.

As for this clone: The same CDR3 is also encoded by other DNA sequences in this sample. CDR3 DNA sequence: TGTGCCAGCAGCAGAGAAGAGACCCAGTACTTC. Amino acids: CASSREETQYF. This chain links TRBV7-9 with TRBJ2-5; D ambiguous. Per germline, CDR1 SEHNR and CDR2 FQNEAQ (reference sequence). V dropped 5 bases and J dropped 3 bases, with 4 bases sitting between them. This CDR3 has 11 residues.

This chain joins TRBV6-2 or TRBV6-3 and TRBJ2-1; 10 bases map to TRBD2. Per the germline V gene, CDR1 is MNHEY and CDR2 is SVGEGT. The CDR3 has 16 residues. Losses at the gene ends were 2 bases for V and 7 bases for J; bases not matched to a gene: 8. The CDR3 here is CASSYPSGRLGNEQFF. The CDR3, as DNA: TGTGCCAGCAGTTACCCTAGCGGGAGACTAGGTAATGAGCAGTTCTTC.

V usage is TRBV6-2 or TRBV6-3 and J usage is TRBJ2-1; tentatively, D is TRBD2 (6 bases). This CDR3 contains 14 residues. Trimming took off 5 bases at V and 6 bases at J, with 14 bases between the two ends. Looked up from germline, CDR1 is MNHEY and CDR2 is SVGEGT. CDR3 sequence: CASSSSGRGNEQFF. CDR3 DNA sequence: TGTGCCAGCAGTAGTTCCGGGAGAGGCAATGAGCAGTTCTTC.

The rearrangement joins TRBV3-1 (or the pseudogene TRBV3-2) to TRBJ1-2; TRBD1 might be the D (6 bases). V was clipped by 4 bases and J by 2 bases, with 14 bases between them. Germline V gene sequence: CDR1 LGHDT, CDR2 YNNKEL (reference sequence). The CDR3 is 15 amino acids. The CDR3 protein is CASSRGTSLNYGYTF. CDR3 nucleotides: TGTGCCAGCAGCCGGGGGACAAGTTTAAACTATGGCTACACCTTC.

This rearrangement joins TRBV7-2 to TRBJ2-7; 7 nucleotides line up with TRBD2. There are 15 residues in the CDR3. The V segment lost 1 base and the J segment 2 bases; nucleotides outside the gene matches: 5. Germline assignment: CDR1 SGHTA and CDR2 FQGNSA. Written as DNA, the CDR3 is TGTGCCAGCAGCTTAGATGGGGGAGGGACCTACGAGCAGTACTTC. Translating it yields CASSLDGGGTYEQYF.

The chain uses TRBV9 and TRBJ2-4; weak D call: TRBD2 (6 bases). The CDR3 is 12 amino acids. V was shortened by 0 bases and J by 9 bases, with 7 bases between the two germline ends. The germline V gene has CDR1 SGDLS and CDR2 YYNGEE. DNA for the CDR3: TGTGCCAGCAGCGTAGGGGGAGGCATTCAGTACTTC. Amino acid sequence: CASSVGGGIQYF.

The chain recombines TRBV3-1 (or the pseudogene TRBV3-2) with TRBJ2-7; 12 bases are shared with TRBD2. Germline V gene lookup returns CDR1 LGHDT and CDR2 YNNKEL (reference sequence). CDR3 length: 17 residues. V trimming: 0 bases; J trimming: 3 bases; junction bases outside the gene matches: 6. The CDR3 DNA follows: TGTGCCAGCAGCCAAGATAGACTAGCGGGAGCCATCTACGAGCAGTACTTC. This translates into CASSQDRLAGAIYEQYF.

The V and J genes are TRBV27 and TRBJ2-7; 8 bases are shared with TRBD1. Trimming took 2 bases from V and 3 from J; bases not matched to a gene: 15. The length of the CDR3 is 18 residues. CDR1 MNHEY and CDR2 SMNVEV come from the germline V gene (reference sequence). The CDR3 loop is CASSLVYPSPGQGYEQYF. CDR3 bases: TGTGCCAGCAGTTTAGTTTATCCTAGTCCCGGACAGGGCTACGAGCAGTACTTC.

This clone turned up a few times. The chain joins TRBV9 to TRBJ1-1; D unresolved. Germline-derived CDR1 and CDR2 are SGDLS and YYNGEE. This CDR3 spans 14 amino acids. Trimming shortened V by 0 bases and J by 1 base, and 7 bases separated the two germline ends. In DNA form, the CDR3 reads TGTGCCAGCAGCGTAGGCAGAAAGAACACTGAAGCTTTCTTT. This gives the protein CASSVGRKNTEAFF.

This rearrangement joins TRBV19 to TRBJ2-7, with 10 bases aligning to TRBD2. With 4 bases clipped from V and 0 bases from J, the junction kept 6 bases outside the gene matches. The CDR3 is 16 residues long. CDR1 and CDR2 from the germline V gene are LNHDA and SQIVND (reference sequence). The CDR3 bases are TGTGCCAGTAGTAGGTTAGCGGGAGGAAGCTCCTACGAGCAGTACTTC. It specifies CASSRLAGGSSYEQYF.

This chain connects TRBV19 to TRBJ1-2; possibly TRBD1 for D (6 bases). This CDR3 spans 14 amino acids. Germline lookup yields CDR1 LNHDA and CDR2 SQIVND (reference sequence). Deletions cut 4 bases from V and 1 base from J, with 10 bases between. The CDR3 loop reads CASSTYRDNYGYTF. Written as DNA, the CDR3 is TGTGCCAGTAGTACCTACAGGGATAACTATGGCTACACCTTC. Full variable domain (remainder filled in from reference TRBV19 and TRBJ1-2): DGGITQSPKYLFRKEGQNVTLSCEQNLNHDAMYWYRQDPGQGLRLIYYSQIVNDFQKGDIAEGYSVSREKKESFPLTVTSAQKNPTAFYLCASSTYRDNYGYTFGSGTRLTVV.

The rearrangement joins TRBV30 to TRBJ2-7, with 8 bases matching TRBD1. The trim removed 0 bases at V and 7 bases at J, leaving 11 bases unmatched. The germline gives CDR1 GTSNPN, CDR2 SVGIG (reference sequence). The CDR3 is 15 residues long. The CDR3 bases are TGTGCCTGGAGTGTAAACAGGGGGTATACGGGGGAGCAGTACTTC. Its protein is CAWSVNRGYTGEQYF.

The gene calls are TRBV4-3 and TRBJ2-7, with 9 nucleotides matching TRBD1. The V and J ends lost 0 bases and 0 bases, in that order; junction bases with no gene match: 9. The CDR3 length is 18 residues. The germline gives CDR1 LGHNA, CDR2 YSLEER. CDR3 nucleotide sequence: TGCGCCAGCAGCCAAGATTCCCGTGGGACAGGGACCTCCTACGAGCAGTACTTC. Protein sequence: CASSQDSRGTGTSYEQYF.

This chain uses TRBV11-1 with TRBJ1-1, with D hard to call. Germline loops: CDR1 SGHAT, CDR2 FQDESV (reference sequence). The CDR3 sequence is 15 residues long. Between the trimmed V and J ends, which lost 1 base and 0 bases, there was a span of 9 bases. DNA of the CDR3: TGTGCCAGCAGCTTAGAACGGTTCATGAACACTGAAGCTTTCTTT. It is translated as CASSLERFMNTEAFF.

The CDR3 sequence is CASTRQGASYEQYF. CDR3 DNA sequence: TGTGCCAGTACCAGACAGGGGGCTTCCTACGAGCAGTACTTC. This rearrangement joins TRBV19 to TRBJ2-7; 10 bases line up with TRBD1. From germline, CDR1 is LNHDA and CDR2 SQIVND (reference sequence). The CDR3 has 14 residues. Trimming took 7 bases from V and 1 from J; bases not matched to a gene: 4.

This chain joins TRBV5-1 and TRBJ2-1, with a tentative D call TRBD1 (6 bases). The ends were cut back, 0 bases at V and 5 bases at J, with 9 bases in the middle. Germline V gene sequence: CDR1 SGHRS, CDR2 YFSETQ. The CDR3 loop spans 14 amino acids. CDR3 coding DNA: TGCGCCAGCAGCTTGGCGTGGGGGCACAATGAGCAGTTCTTC. Amino acids: CASSLAWGHNEQFF.

The rearrangement joins TRBV7-8 to TRBJ1-2, with no clear D. CDR3 length equals 13 residues. Germline V gene sequence: CDR1 SGHVS, CDR2 FQNEAQ. Trimming cost V 2 bases and J 8 bases, with 12 bases left between them. As DNA, the CDR3 is TGTGCCAGCAGCTTATTAAAGGAAGCGGGCTACACCTTC. Its protein product is CASSLLKEAGYTF.

The rearrangement uses TRBV19 and TRBJ2-3; 7 nucleotides align to TRBD1. The CDR3 totals 15 residues. V trimming: 8 bases; J trimming: 0 bases; junction bases outside the gene matches: 8. From germline, CDR1 is LNHDA and CDR2 SQIVND (reference sequence). The CDR3 DNA follows: TGTGCCAGTGAAATGACAGGGCGCAGCACAGATACGCAGTATTTT. This gives the protein CASEMTGRSTDTQYF. The whole variable domain, filled in from reference TRBV19 and TRBJ2-3, reads DGGITQSPKYLFRKEGQNVTLSCEQNLNHDAMYWYRQDPGQGLRLIYYSQIVNDFQKGDIAEGYSVSREKKESFPLTVTSAQKNPTAFYLCASEMTGRSTDTQYFGPGTRLTVL.